This entry lists 19 T cell receptor beta chains sequenced from one sample in a study of blood T cell repertoires in COVID-19. Libraries were prepared by immunoSEQ multiplex PCR; TCRdb keeps only in-frame clonotypes and omits some of them. The repertoire holds under 80,000 clones, with around 74% as singletons. Sequenced input: peripheral blood. The receptors were gathered from a man aged 55 to 70 with COVID-19, enrolled during active disease.

There are many counts of this clone. The chain combines TRBV3-1 (or the pseudogene TRBV3-2) with TRBJ2-7, with 13 bases lining up with TRBD2. The J segment lost 5 bases and the V segment lost 5 bases, leaving 0 bases of the junction unmatched. The CDR3 totals 13 residues. Germline CDR1 and CDR2: LGHDT and YNNKEL (reference sequence). CDR3 coding DNA: TGTGCCAGCAGCGGGACTAGCGGGGACGAGCAGTACTTC. It encodes CASSGTSGDEQYF.

The V and J genes are TRBV28 and TRBJ2-1; TRBD2 matches at 8 bases. Germline V gives CDR1 MDHEN, CDR2 SYDVKM. Trimming took 8 bases from V and 5 from J; bases not matched to a gene: 17. This CDR3 region has 17 residues. The CDR3 reads CASGAIMTTGGNNEQFF. The CDR3 nucleotides read TGTGCCAGCGGCGCAATCATGACTACGGGGGGGAACAATGAGCAGTTCTTC.

The chain uses TRBV14 and TRBJ2-2; 12 positions agree with TRBD2. This CDR3 has 16 amino acids. J lost 7 bases, V lost 4 bases, and 7 bases had no gene match. Germline assignment: CDR1 SGHDN and CDR2 FVKESK. The CDR3 bases are TGTGCCAGCAGCCGTCTAGCGGGGGGGCGTCGCGGGGAGCTGTTTTTT. It codes for CASSRLAGGRRGELFF.

The chain employs TRBV6-6 and TRBJ2-5; 8 bases are a match to TRBD2. Germline V gene sequence: CDR1 MNHNY, CDR2 SVGAGI (reference sequence). CDR3 length: 15 residues. J lost 4 bases, V lost 5 bases, and 9 bases had no gene match. The CDR3: CASSRSGNRGETQYF. The CDR3 DNA reads as TGTGCCAGCAGTCGTAGCGGGAATAGGGGAGAGACCCAGTACTTC.

This chain uses TRBV29-1 with TRBJ1-1; no reliable D call. Trimming removed 6 bases at V and 3 bases at J, with 14 bases between. This CDR3 is built from 13 residues. From germline, CDR1 is SQVTM and CDR2 ANQGSEA. The DNA for the CDR3 is TGCAGCGTGAGATTAACAGAAGACACTGAAGCTTTCTTT. Protein: CSVRLTEDTEAFF.

The sample holds a few counts of this clone. V usage is TRBV6-1 and J usage is TRBJ2-7; 9 bases are a match to TRBD2. J lost 1 base, V lost 3 bases, and 1 base had no gene match. The CDR3 spans 14 residues. The germline V gene has CDR1 MNHNS and CDR2 SASEGT. The CDR3 reads CASSETSGSYEQYF. The CDR3 DNA is TGTGCCAGCAGTGAGACTAGCGGTTCCTACGAGCAGTACTTC.

The J gene is TRBJ2-7, the V gene TRBV5-1; D unclear. This CDR3 is built from 13 residues. From germline, CDR1 is SGHRS and CDR2 YFSETQ. Deletions cut 2 bases from V and 2 bases from J, with 8 bases between. The CDR3 protein is CASSFNGAYEQYF. Written as DNA, the CDR3 is TGCGCCAGCAGCTTCAACGGAGCCTACGAGCAGTACTTC.

The count of this clone is one. The chain joins TRBV6-5 to TRBJ1-1; no reliable D call. CDR1 and CDR2 (germline): MNHEY, SVGAGI. V lost 6 bases and J lost 1, with 9 bases in between. CDR3 length: 13 amino acids. This CDR3 is CASSKNRNTEAFF. For the CDR3, the DNA is TGTGCCAGCAGCAAAAACAGGAACACTGAAGCTTTCTTT.

This clone has a handful of counts. The chain carries TRBV18 and TRBJ2-1, with 12 bases that match TRBD2. The V and J ends lost 6 bases and 7 bases, in that order; junction bases with no gene match: 4. Germline loops: CDR1 KGHSH, CDR2 LQKENI. The CDR3 sequence is 14 residues long. CDR3 residues: CASSRTSGINEQFF. The CDR3 nucleotides are TGTGCCAGCTCCAGGACTAGCGGGATTAATGAGCAGTTCTTC.

The V gene is TRBV21-1, the J gene TRBJ1-1. TRBV21-1 is tagged as a pseudogene. The CDR3 loop spans 17 amino acids. The CDR3, as DNA: TGTGCCAGCAGCAAAGGGGGGGGCACGGGCATGAACACTGAAGCTTTCTTT. Its protein is CASSKGGGTGMNTEAFF.

Many counts were recorded for this clone. The J gene is TRBJ1-2, the V gene TRBV6-6; TRBD1 agrees at 8 bases. Germline V gives CDR1 MNHNY, CDR2 SVGAGI (reference sequence). The junction had 2 bases not matched to a gene; V was cut back by 2 bases and J by 3 bases. The CDR3 spans 14 residues. This CDR3 is CASSYPTGDYGYTF. The CDR3 nucleotides are TGTGCCAGCAGTTACCCGACAGGGGACTATGGCTACACCTTC.

The J gene is TRBJ1-2, the V gene TRBV28, with no clear D. V lost 4 bases to trimming and J lost 0 bases, with 6 bases between them. CDR1 is MDHEN, CDR2 SYDVKM, per germline. The CDR3 is made up of 13 amino acids. CDR3 bases: TGTGCCAGCAGTTCGTTAGCTAACTATGGCTACACCTTC. As protein: CASSSLANYGYTF.

The V and J genes are TRBV6-5 and TRBJ2-1; TRBD1 matches at 8 bases. The CDR3 is 15 amino acids. J lost 4 bases, V lost 4 bases, and 6 bases had no gene match. CDR1 is MNHEY, CDR2 SVGAGI, per germline. CDR3 region: CASSFVTGVYNEQFF. The CDR3 nucleotides read TGTGCCAGCAGTTTTGTGACAGGGGTTTACAATGAGCAGTTCTTC.

This clone was detected a few times. The chain has TRBV5-1 and TRBJ2-7; 9 bases are shared with TRBD1. Germline CDR1 SGHRS, CDR2 YFSETQ. J gave up 3 bases and V 0 bases, and 7 bases lay outside the gene matches. The CDR3 totals 16 residues. DNA for the CDR3: TGCGCCAGCAGCTTGGCCATGGGACAGGGAGACTACGAGCAGTACTTC. It is translated as CASSLAMGQGDYEQYF. Combining the CDR3 with reference TRBV5-1 and TRBJ2-7 gives the whole variable domain KAGVTQTPRYLIKTRGQQVTLSCSPISGHRSVSWYQQTPGQGLQFLFEYFSETQRNKGNFPGRFSGRQFSNSRSEMNVSTLELGDSALYLCASSLAMGQGDYEQYFGPGTRLTVT.

The chain employs TRBV7-9 and TRBJ1-1; 7 bases line up with TRBD1. The CDR3 length is 14 residues. V lost 1 base to trimming and J lost 5 bases; unmatched junction nucleotides: 4. Per the germline V gene, CDR1 is SEHNR and CDR2 is FQNEAQ (reference sequence). The CDR3 is CASSLEAGGTEAFF. The CDR3 nucleotides read TGTGCCAGCAGCTTAGAAGCAGGGGGAACTGAAGCTTTCTTT.

This chain joins TRBV27 and TRBJ2-5; D is undetermined. The germline V gene has CDR1 MNHEY and CDR2 SMNVEV (reference sequence). Trimming took off 0 bases at V and 0 bases at J, with 8 bases between the two ends. The CDR3 sequence is 15 residues long. The DNA of the CDR3 is TGTGCCAGCAGTTTATCTCGGTTGTACCAAGAGACCCAGTACTTC. This sequence encodes CASSLSRLYQETQYF.

V usage is TRBV29-1 and J usage is TRBJ2-3, with TRBD2 identical over 10 bases. CDR3 length: 15 residues. In germline, CDR1 is SQVTM, CDR2 ANQGSEA. Trimming took 5 bases from V and 2 from J; bases not matched to a gene: 7. This chain's CDR3 is CSVKGLAENTDTQYF. The CDR3 DNA follows: TGCAGCGTTAAAGGACTAGCGGAGAACACAGATACGCAGTATTTT.

V usage is TRBV5-1 and J usage is TRBJ1-1; the D gene is possibly TRBD1 (5 bases). Germline V lookup: CDR1 SGHRS, CDR2 YFSETQ. Trimming pared 2 bases from V and 1 base from J, leaving 9 bases between. The CDR3 extends over 14 amino acids. As DNA, the CDR3 is TGCGCCAGCAGCTTCAGGACACAGAACACTGAAGCTTTCTTT. Amino acids: CASSFRTQNTEAFF.

The count of this clone is one. This sequence joins TRBV24-1 and TRBJ2-5, with 11 bases identical to TRBD2. The ends lost 3 bases at V and 4 bases at J; junction bases unmatched: 0. The germline V gene encodes CDR1 KGHDR and CDR2 SFDVKD. This CDR3 has 14 amino acids. The CDR3 spells CATSDGLAGETQYF. Here the CDR3 DNA reads TGTGCCACCAGTGATGGACTAGCGGGAGAGACCCAGTACTTC.